In this sample, the clone carrying this T cell receptor (beta chain) turned up a few times. Its specificity is not known. This record belongs to a study of T cell repertoires in cytomegalovirus infection. The wider study: Recently identified HLA-C-restricted and well-studied HLA-B-restricted CMV epitopes were used.

TCRdb redid the calling of the reads with MiXCR, one entry per CDR3 protein. Counted here are approximately 990,000 distinct CDR3 sequences, approximately 31% occurring once; the ten biggest clones make up 13%. Unmatched junction bases numbered 8, after V lost 7 bases and J lost 4 bases. This CDR3 is built from 16 residues. The germline gives CDR1 MNHEY, CDR2 SVGEGT. General study findings and limits: Cumulative frequency (of public TCR beta family members) identified carriers of CMV plus the relevant HLA. Within the response measured ex vivo, HLA-C-restricted CMV-specific TCR beta clonotypes were dominant.

The chain links TRBV6-2 or TRBV6-3 to TRBJ2-6; 9 bases match TRBD1. The sequenced sample was cultured CD8+ T cells from PBMCs, obtained from culture after CMV antigen stimulation. The TCR originated in a human donor in good health (CMV status not recorded). Some clones in this sample may be carry-over from other donors' samples. CDR3 bases: TGTGCCAGCAAGAAACAGGGGGCGCCCGGGGCCAACGTCCTGACTTTC. This translates into CASKKQGAPGANVLTF.